The rows below give T cell receptor beta chains drawn from one sample of a study of cytomegalovirus exposure and HLA in healthy donors. The protocol was immunoSEQ multiplex PCR, while the TCRdb copy is restricted to in-frame clones and leaves out a portion. Altogether hundreds of thousands of clones are present, approximately 84% being singletons, with the ten largest covering about 0.58%. Source material: PBMCs. These receptors all come from a woman between 40 and 55 years old in good health and CMV-seronegative. CDR3s leave out the opening cysteine and the closing phenylalanine or tryptophan. The size field is filled for only some rows; it gives once, few, many or a size class.

clone size	V gene	J gene	CDR3 protein
-	TRBV30	TRBJ2-2	AGTQGAYTGELF
-	TRBV2	TRBJ2-5	ASNRQTQETQY
-	TRBV7-9	TRBJ1-4	ASSRNRGGREKLF
-	TRBV5-1	TRBJ1-6	ASSLYSSYNSPLH
-	TRBV30	TRBJ2-6	AWSLLPSSGTGWFSGANVLT
-	TRBV27	TRBJ1-1	ASSFRGATTEAF
-	TRBV5-1	TRBJ2-5	ASSLQGRGETQY
-	TRBV5-6	TRBJ2-5	ASSLASMETQY
-	TRBV5-1	TRBJ1-4	ASSLNRGGAEKLF
-	TRBV29-1	TRBJ2-1	SATKPPTSGDRSYNEQF
-	TRBV7-3	TRBJ2-1	ASSSDNEQF
few	TRBV6-6	TRBJ2-7	ASSYGLRGYPYEQY
-	TRBV4-1	TRBJ1-2	ASSQDLGQGGYT
once	TRBV30	TRBJ1-1	AWSVNSGTEAF
-	TRBV19	TRBJ2-5	ASSISGGAGETQY
-	TRBV27	TRBJ2-3	ASSLRGTSGGGLDTQY
-	TRBV30	TRBJ1-1	AWSVLSRWAF
-	TRBV15	TRBJ1-5	ATYPGQGGQPQH
-	TRBV2	TRBJ1-1	ASSDRGVTEAF
-	TRBV5-1	TRBJ2-7	ASSLRTGDEQY
-	TRBV25-1	TRBJ1-1	ASSEFGGRGNTEAF
-	TRBV7-9	TRBJ2-5	ASSLKEGAGETQY
-	TRBV6-5	TRBJ1-2	ASGAGLNYGYT
-	TRBV6-5	TRBJ2-1	ASSYGRGRGGYEQF
-	TRBV12-5	TRBJ2-1	ASGLSSYNEQF
-	TRBV4-1	TRBJ2-2	ASRGQGEGELF
-	TRBV7-8	TRBJ1-1	ASSRELDTEAF
-	TRBV2	TRBJ1-5	ASSDPGYNQPQH
-	TRBV5-6	TRBJ1-5	ASSADRGSGNQPQH
-	TRBV25-1	TRBJ1-1	ASSELGRTEAF
-	TRBV19	TRBJ2-1	ASTEDRGQGRQF
-	TRBV5-1	TRBJ1-6	ASSLDQGVLDSPLH
-	TRBV6-5	TRBJ1-3	ASRTGGPGNTIY
-	TRBV2	TRBJ1-2	ASWGAGGYT
-	TRBV9	TRBJ1-6	ASSVVGDRDSPLH
-	TRBV18	TRBJ1-1	ASSPEGTAGGTEAF
-	TRBV30	TRBJ1-5	AWSGEFSNQPQH
-	TRBV7-3	TRBJ2-6	ASSLIEGFANVLT
-	TRBV13	TRBJ2-2	ASSEILQGRPGELF
-	TRBV4-3	TRBJ2-5	ASSLDRTQETQY